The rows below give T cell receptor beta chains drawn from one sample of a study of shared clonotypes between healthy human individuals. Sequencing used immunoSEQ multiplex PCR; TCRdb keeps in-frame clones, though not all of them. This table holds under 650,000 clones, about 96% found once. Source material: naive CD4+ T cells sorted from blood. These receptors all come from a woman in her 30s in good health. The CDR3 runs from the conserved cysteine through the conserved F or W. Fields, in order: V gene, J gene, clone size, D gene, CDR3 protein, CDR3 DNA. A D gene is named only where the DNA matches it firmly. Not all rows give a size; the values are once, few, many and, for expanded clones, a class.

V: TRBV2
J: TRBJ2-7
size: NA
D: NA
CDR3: CASTGVEEAVLQSYEQYF
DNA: TGTGCCAGCACTGGAGTTGAGGAAGCCGTACTACAATCCTACGAGCAGTACTTC

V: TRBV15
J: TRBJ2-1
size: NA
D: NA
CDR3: CATSRDQPVNEQFF
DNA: TGTGCCACCAGCAGAGACCAACCTGTAAATGAGCAGTTCTTC

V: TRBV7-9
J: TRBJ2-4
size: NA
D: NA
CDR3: CASSSPQGRWAKNIQYF
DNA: TGTGCCAGCAGCTCCCCACAGGGTCGTTGGGCCAAAAACATTCAGTACTTC

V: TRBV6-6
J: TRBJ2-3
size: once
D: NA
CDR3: CASSYTLGTDTQYF
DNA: TGTGCCAGCAGTTACACTCTAGGCACAGATACGCAGTATTTT

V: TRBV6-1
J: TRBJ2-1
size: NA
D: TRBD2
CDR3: CASSGGKGLVSNEQFF
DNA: TGTGCCAGCAGTGGGGGGAAGGGACTAGTATCCAATGAGCAGTTCTTC

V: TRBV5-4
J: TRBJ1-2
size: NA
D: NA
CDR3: CASRPAGPNYGYTF
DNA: TGTGCCAGCAGGCCCGCGGGTCCTAACTATGGCTACACCTTC

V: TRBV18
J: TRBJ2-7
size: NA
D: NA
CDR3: CASSPVGNSYEQYF
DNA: TGTGCCAGCTCACCTGTCGGGAACTCCTACGAGCAGTACTTC

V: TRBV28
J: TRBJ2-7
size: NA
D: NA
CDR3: CASRDLHYYEQYF
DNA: TGTGCCAGCAGGGACTTACACTACTACGAGCAGTACTTC

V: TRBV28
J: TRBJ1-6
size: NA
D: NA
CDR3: CASSLGSLPLHF
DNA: TGTGCCAGCAGTTTGGGCTCCCTACCCCTCCACTTT

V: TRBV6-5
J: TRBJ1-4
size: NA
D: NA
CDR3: CASKGTLTNEKLFF
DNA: TGTGCCAGCAAGGGGACTTTAACTAATGAAAAACTGTTTTTT

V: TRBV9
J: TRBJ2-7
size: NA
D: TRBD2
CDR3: CASSVGTSGFYEQYF
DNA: TGTGCCAGCAGCGTTGGGACTAGCGGATTCTACGAGCAGTACTTC

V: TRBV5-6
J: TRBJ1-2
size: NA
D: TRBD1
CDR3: CASRLGIGTVYGYTF
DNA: TGTGCCAGCAGGTTAGGGATCGGGACAGTCTATGGCTACACCTTC

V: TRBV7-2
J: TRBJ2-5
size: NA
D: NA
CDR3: CASSLAPGEGETQYF
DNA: TGTGCCAGCAGCTTAGCGCCAGGGGAGGGGGAGACCCAGTACTTC

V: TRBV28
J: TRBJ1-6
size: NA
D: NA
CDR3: CASTPGLLGAPLHF
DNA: TGTGCCAGCACCCCGGGACTCCTCGGGGCACCCCTCCACTTT

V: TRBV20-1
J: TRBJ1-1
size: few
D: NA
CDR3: CSARQDTEAFF
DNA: TGCAGTGCTAGGCAGGACACTGAAGCTTTCTTT

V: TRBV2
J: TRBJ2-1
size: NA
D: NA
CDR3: CASSAGRVGVASYNEQFF
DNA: TGTGCCAGCAGTGCCGGCCGGGTAGGGGTAGCGTCCTACAATGAGCAGTTCTTC

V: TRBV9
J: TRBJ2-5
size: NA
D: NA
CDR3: CASSVAGTAFQETQYF
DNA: TGTGCCAGCAGCGTAGCCGGGACCGCATTCCAAGAGACCCAGTACTTC

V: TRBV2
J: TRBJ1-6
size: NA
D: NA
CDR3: CASRDGRDGTNNSPLHF
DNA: TGTGCCAGCAGGGACGGTCGAGATGGGACGAATAATTCACCCCTCCACTTT

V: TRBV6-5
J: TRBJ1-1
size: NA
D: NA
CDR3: CASSYSGRADTEAFF
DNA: TGTGCCAGCAGTTACTCGGGCAGGGCCGACACTGAAGCTTTCTTT

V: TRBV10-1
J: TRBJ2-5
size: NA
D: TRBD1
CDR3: CASPRQGTETQYF
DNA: TGCGCCAGCCCCCGACAGGGTACGGAGACCCAGTACTTC

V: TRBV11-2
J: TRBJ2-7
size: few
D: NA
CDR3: CASSLDRLEQYF
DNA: TGTGCCAGCAGCTTAGATCGCCTCGAGCAGTACTTC

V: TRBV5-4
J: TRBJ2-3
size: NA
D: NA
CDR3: CASIPRMGEGTDTQYF
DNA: TGTGCCAGCATCCCCCGAATGGGGGAAGGCACAGATACGCAGTATTTT

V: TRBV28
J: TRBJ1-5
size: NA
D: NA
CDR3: CATDVSNQPQHF
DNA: TGTGCCACGGACGTTAGCAATCAGCCCCAGCATTTT

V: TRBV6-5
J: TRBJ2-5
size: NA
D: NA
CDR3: CASSYGVGPTQETQYF
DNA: TGTGCCAGCAGTTACGGGGTTGGGCCCACCCAAGAGACCCAGTACTTC

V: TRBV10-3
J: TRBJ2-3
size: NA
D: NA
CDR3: CAIRGWRGTDTQYF
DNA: TGTGCCATCCGTGGTTGGCGGGGCACAGATACGCAGTATTTT

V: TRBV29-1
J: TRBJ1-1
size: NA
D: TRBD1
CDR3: CSVWTGPLTEAFF
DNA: TGCAGCGTTTGGACAGGCCCTCTTACTGAAGCTTTCTTT

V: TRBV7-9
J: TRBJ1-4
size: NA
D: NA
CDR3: CASSPQQGSEELFF
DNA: TGTGCCAGCAGCCCCCAACAGGGATCCGAGGAACTGTTTTTT

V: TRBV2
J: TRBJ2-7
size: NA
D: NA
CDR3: CASTAGPYLREQYF
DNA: TGTGCCAGCACCGCCGGCCCCTACCTTCGGGAGCAGTACTTC

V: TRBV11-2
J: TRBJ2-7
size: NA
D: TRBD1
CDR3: CASSLLRDRGPYEQYF
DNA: TGTGCCAGCAGCTTGCTCCGGGACAGGGGACCCTACGAGCAGTACTTC

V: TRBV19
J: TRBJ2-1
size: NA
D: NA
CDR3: CASSMDGYNEQFF
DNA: TGTGCCAGTAGTATGGACGGCTACAATGAGCAGTTCTTC

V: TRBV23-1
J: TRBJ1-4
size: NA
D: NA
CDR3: CASSRQRGAKLFF
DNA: TGCGCCAGCAGTCGCCAGAGAGGAGCCAAACTGTTTTTT

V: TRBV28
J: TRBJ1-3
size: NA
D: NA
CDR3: CASSFLSGVGNTIYF
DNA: TGTGCCAGCAGTTTTCTGTCAGGGGTTGGAAACACCATATATTTT